The 30 T cell receptor beta chains reported below all come from one sample, sequenced in a study of T cell repertoires in cytomegalovirus infection. Each CDR3 protein is one row after TCRdb ran MiXCR on the reads. The sample shows hundreds of thousands of distinct CDR3 sequences, around 32% of them seen only once. Their recognized antigens are unknown. Sequences were derived from cultured PBMCs, sampled from culture after CMV antigen stimulation. The receptors were sampled from a human donor in good health (CMV status not recorded). Some clones in this sample may be carry-over from other donors' samples.

This clonotype showed up just a few times. This rearrangement joins TRBV7-6 to TRBJ2-3, with a tentative D call TRBD1 (6 bases). Trimming cost V 5 bases and J 7 bases, with 19 bases left between them. Germline CDR1 reads SGHVS; CDR2 reads FNYEAQ. The CDR3 is 15 amino acids. CDR3 region: CASSPSAGGPYTQYF. The DNA for the CDR3 is TGTGCCAGCAGCCCCTCAGCTGGGGGCCCCTATACGCAGTATTTT.

This sequence joins TRBV3-1 and TRBJ2-2, with a possible D match to TRBD2 (6 bases). This CDR3 region has 12 residues. Germline CDR1 and CDR2: LGHDT and YNNKEL (reference sequence). Trimming cost V 3 bases and J 7 bases, with 6 bases left between them. The CDR3: CASSQGGGELFF. The CDR3 nucleotides read TGTGCCAGCAGCCAGGGGGGCGGGGAGCTGTTTTTT.

This clonotype was picked up a small number of times. This chain uses TRBV5-1 with TRBJ1-1, with D possibly being TRBD1 (5 bases). CDR1 and CDR2 (germline): SGHRS, YFSETQ. The CDR3 consists of 16 residues. The ends were cut back, 0 bases at V and 1 base at J, with 13 bases in the middle. CDR3 nucleotide sequence: TGCGCCAGCAGCTTGGCTGTCCCGACAGCGAACACTGAAGCTTTCTTT. This encodes CASSLAVPTANTEAFF.

This clonotype was seen more than once but under ten times. This chain joins TRBV7-9 and TRBJ2-5; D not resolved. V shed 4 bases and J shed 3 bases, with 12 bases lying between them. The CDR3 sequence is 14 residues long. CDR1 and CDR2 from the germline V gene are SEHNR and FQNEAQ (reference sequence). CDR3 sequence reads: CASSSRIQEETQYF. The CDR3 DNA sequence: TGTGCCAGCAGCTCTAGAATTCAAGAAGAGACCCAGTACTTC.

Worth noting for this clonotype: Just one base apart from a much larger clone, this may be a read error. This chain connects TRBV11-2 to TRBJ2-1; unclear D gene. The V gene's germline CDR1 is SGHAT and CDR2 FQNNGV. There are 16 residues in the CDR3. Trimming took 0 bases from V and 6 from J, leaving 15 bases between them. As DNA, the CDR3 is TGTGCCAGCAGCTTAGATACTCGGACCCGTAGCAATGAGCAGTTCTTC. It is translated as CASSLDTRTRSNEQFF.

This chain connects TRBV2 to TRBJ2-2; D is unresolved. The V gene's germline CDR1 is SNHLY and CDR2 FYNNEI. The CDR3 contains 13 residues. V was shortened by 4 bases and J by 6 bases, with 9 bases between the two germline ends. CDR3 DNA sequence: TGTGCCAGCAGTGGGGGTGAAGCCGGGGAGCTGTTTTTT. Its protein product is CASSGGEAGELFF.

At least ten counts were recorded for this clonotype. The rearrangement uses TRBV7-2 and TRBJ1-5; D might be TRBD1 (6 bases). The CDR3 runs 14 residues. CDR1 and CDR2 (germline): SGHTA, FQGNSA. The V gene lost 5 bases and the J gene lost 4 bases, with 12 bases spanning the gap. CDR3 residues: CASSKTGQNQPQHF. The CDR3 bases are TGTGCCAGCAGCAAAACAGGGCAGAATCAGCCCCAGCATTTT.

The chain joins TRBV14 to TRBJ2-1; the D is unclear. The V end lost 1 base, the J end lost 4 bases, and 11 bases lay between the germline ends. The CDR3 consists of 15 residues. Germline lookup yields CDR1 SGHDN and CDR2 FVKESK. CDR3 sequence reads: CASSQVLPWYNEQFF. CDR3 coding DNA: TGTGCCAGCAGCCAAGTGCTACCATGGTACAATGAGCAGTTCTTC. Based on the CDR3 plus reference TRBV14 and TRBJ2-1, the full variable domain is EAGVTQFPSHSVIEKGQTVTLRCDPISGHDNLYWYRRVMGKEIKFLLHFVKESKQDESGMPNNRFLAERTGGTYSTLKVQPAELEDSGVYFCASSQVLPWYNEQFFGPGTRLTVL.

A few counts support this clonotype. The V gene is TRBV27, the J gene TRBJ1-2; D is perhaps TRBD1 (6 bases). The CDR3 has 18 residues. Per the germline V gene, CDR1 is MNHEY and CDR2 is SMNVEV (reference sequence). The V end was cut by 5 bases, the J end by 4 bases, with 26 bases between. The CDR3, as DNA: TGTGCCAGCAGTCCGGGGGAGGTGGCAGGGGATGTCGTCTATGGCTACACCTTC. It is translated as CASSPGEVAGDVVYGYTF.

This clonotype has a single count. The genes are TRBV6-2 or TRBV6-3 and TRBJ1-1; a weak D match, TRBD1 (6 bases). Germline CDR1 is MNHEY and CDR2 is SVGEGT. The CDR3 is made up of 16 amino acids. Deletions cut 0 bases from V and 4 bases from J, with 15 bases between. The CDR3, as DNA: TGTGCCAGCAGTTACTCCACCGGGGGGCGAGGCACTGAAGCTTTCTTT. Protein sequence: CASSYSTGGRGTEAFF.

This clonotype has more than one count but fewer than ten. The chain employs TRBV15 and TRBJ1-3; D remains unclear. Germline V CDR1 and CDR2: LNHNV, YYDKDF (reference sequence). The germline V and J ends were trimmed by 1 base and 1 base, with 14 bases remaining between them. The length of the CDR3 is 17 residues. The CDR3 spells CATSRGGPRESGNTIYF. CDR3 nucleotides: TGTGCCACCAGCAGAGGCGGACCGAGGGAGTCTGGAAACACCATATATTTT. The complete variable domain, with remaining parts taken from reference TRBV15 and TRBJ1-3, reads DAMVIQNPRYQVTQFGKPVTLSCSQTLNHNVMYWYQQKSSQAPKLLFHYYDKDFNNEADTPDNFQSRRPNTSFCFLDIRSPGLGDTAMYLCATSRGGPRESGNTIYFGEGSWLTVV.

The chain couples TRBV19 to TRBJ1-3; 7 positions match TRBD1. Unmatched junction bases numbered 6, after V lost 8 bases and J lost 5 bases. The CDR3 runs to 13 residues. Germline V CDR1 and CDR2: LNHDA, SQIVND (reference sequence). CDR3 protein: CASRQGGRNTIYF. CDR3 DNA: TGTGCCAGTCGACAGGGCGGACGAAACACCATATATTTT.

This clonotype was detected a few times. V gene TRBV28 combines with J gene TRBJ1-2, with 9 positions matching TRBD1. J gave up 8 bases and V 6 bases, and 13 bases lay outside the gene matches. Germline-derived CDR1 and CDR2 are MDHEN and SYDVKM. This CDR3 comprises 15 residues. This CDR3 is CASRPATGGAFGYTF. CDR3 in DNA: TGTGCCAGCAGGCCCGCAACAGGGGGCGCTTTCGGCTACACCTTC.

This clonotype was seen only a few times. V gene TRBV10-3 combines with J gene TRBJ2-5; D unclear. The CDR3 is made up of 14 amino acids. Germline assignment: CDR1 ENHRY and CDR2 SYGVKD. Trimming left V 1 base short and J 2 bases short, with 8 bases between. CDR3 loop: CAISEWAGQETQYF. DNA for the CDR3: TGTGCCATCAGTGAGTGGGCCGGACAAGAGACCCAGTACTTC.

The V gene is TRBV11-2, the J gene TRBJ2-1; TRBD1 matches 8 bases. V dropped 5 bases and J dropped 7; count of bases not matched to a gene: 10. The CDR3 length is 15 residues. Germline CDR1 and CDR2: SGHAT and FQNNGV. CDR3 bases: TGTGCCAGCAGCACGTTCAGGGGGCAAAGGAATGAGCAGTTCTTC. Translated, it gives CASSTFRGQRNEQFF.

The genes are TRBV4-1 and TRBJ2-2; 7 nucleotides match TRBD2. The CDR3 has 17 amino acids. After removal of 1 base from V and 2 bases from J, the junction contained 7 bases not matched to a gene. Germline V lookup: CDR1 MGHRA, CDR2 YSYEKL. The CDR3 nucleotides are TGCGCCAGCAGCCAAGTTCGTGCGGGGGTTAACACCGGGGAGCTGTTTTTT. Its protein product is CASSQVRAGVNTGELFF.

This clonotype was seen a handful of times. This chain joins TRBV28 and TRBJ2-1, with D possibly matching TRBD2 (6 bases). CDR1 is MDHEN and CDR2 is SYDVKM in the germline V gene. The CDR3 has 16 residues. The V and J ends lost 4 bases and 3 bases respectively, with 16 bases between them. This CDR3 reads CASSSLRDSLYNEQFF. The CDR3 DNA reads as TGTGCCAGCAGTTCCCTAAGGGACTCTCTCTACAATGAGCAGTTCTTC.

This clonotype was picked up a small number of times. The chain has TRBV6-6 and TRBJ2-3; 7 bases are a match to TRBD1. The length of the CDR3 is 16 residues. Germline V CDR1 and CDR2: MNHNY, SVGAGI (reference sequence). V shed 2 bases and J 3 bases; nucleotides not matched to a gene: 8. The CDR3 protein is CASSYHPRQGTDTQYF. The CDR3 nucleotides read TGTGCCAGCAGTTACCACCCAAGACAGGGAACAGATACGCAGTATTTT.

V and J are TRBV5-6 and TRBJ2-4, with 7 nucleotides matching TRBD2. The CDR3 runs 15 residues. V lost 2 bases and J lost 3; bases outside the gene matches: 5. Germline assignment: CDR1 SGHDT and CDR2 YYEEEE. CDR3 in DNA: TGTGCCAGCAGCTTATGGGGGGGTGGCAAAAACATTCAGTACTTC. Translation gives CASSLWGGGKNIQYF.

This chain connects TRBV7-6 to TRBJ2-5, with D uncertain. The V end lost 2 bases, the J end lost 3 bases, and 10 bases lay between the germline ends. CDR1 SGHVS and CDR2 FNYEAQ come from the germline V gene. This CDR3 region has 14 residues. CDR3 bases: TGTGCCAGCAGCTTAATGACTGAAGAAGAGACCCAGTACTTC. Translating it yields CASSLMTEEETQYF.

This clonotype was observed many times. The V gene is TRBV7-9, the J gene TRBJ1-5; D gene unclear. The CDR3 covers 14 residues. In germline, CDR1 is SEHNR, CDR2 FQNEAQ (reference sequence). V dropped 4 bases and J dropped 0 bases, with 7 bases sitting between them. The CDR3 region is CASSYGSSNQPQHF. The CDR3 bases are TGTGCCAGCAGCTACGGATCTAGCAATCAGCCCCAGCATTTT.

The chain combines TRBV20-1 with TRBJ2-5; the D is unclear. V shed 0 bases and J shed 13 bases, with 18 bases lying between them. The CDR3 is 13 residues long. The V gene's germline CDR1 is DFQATT and CDR2 SNEGSKA (reference sequence). CDR3 nucleotides: TGCAGTGCTAGAGATAAAGCCACCGGACCGGGGTACTTC. The encoded protein is CSARDKATGPGYF.

This clonotype was counted only a few times. This chain joins TRBV27 and TRBJ1-4; D perhaps matches TRBD1 (6 bases). Germline V CDR1 and CDR2: MNHEY, SMNVEV (reference sequence). This CDR3 has 14 amino acids. With 2 bases removed from V and 5 bases from J, the gap between germline ends came to 9 bases. CDR3 protein: CASSLQGRNEKLFF. The CDR3 DNA sequence: TGTGCCAGCAGTTTACAGGGGAGGAATGAAAAACTGTTTTTT.

V usage is TRBV5-1 and J usage is TRBJ2-3, with D uncertain. There are 13 residues in the CDR3. V was cut by 1 base and J by 2 bases, with 5 bases left in between. The germline CDR1 and CDR2 sequences are SGHRS and YFSETQ. CDR3 DNA sequence: TGCGCCAGCAGCTTGACTAACACAGATACGCAGTATTTT. Amino acid sequence: CASSLTNTDTQYF. Based on the CDR3 plus reference TRBV5-1 and TRBJ2-3, the full variable domain is KAGVTQTPRYLIKTRGQQVTLSCSPISGHRSVSWYQQTPGQGLQFLFEYFSETQRNKGNFPGRFSGRQFSNSRSEMNVSTLELGDSALYLCASSLTNTDTQYFGPGTRLTVL.

The chain combines TRBV5-1 with TRBJ1-6; D is ambiguous. Trimming took 0 bases from V and 10 from J, leaving 8 bases between them. The CDR3 runs to 13 residues. Looked up from germline, CDR1 is SGHRS and CDR2 is YFSETQ. The CDR3 DNA reads TGCGCCAGCAGCTTGGAAGCGAAATCACCCCTCCACTTT. Translation gives CASSLEAKSPLHF.

This clonotype was detected ten times or more. The J gene is TRBJ2-1, the V gene TRBV7-2, with TRBD2 matching over 8 bases. The V gene's germline CDR1 is SGHTA and CDR2 FQGNSA. Germline trimming cut 6 bases from V and 0 bases from J; bases unmatched to any gene: 19. The CDR3 has 20 amino acids. CDR3 residues: CASSLQGWRGAVSSYNEQFF. The CDR3 DNA follows: TGTGCCAGCAGTCTTCAGGGATGGCGGGGGGCCGTAAGCTCCTACAATGAGCAGTTCTTC.

The chain employs TRBV29-1 and TRBJ2-5, with no clear D. This CDR3 has 10 amino acids. In germline, CDR1 is SQVTM, CDR2 ANQGSEA. The ends were cut back, 3 bases at V and 5 bases at J, with 4 bases in the middle. The CDR3 loop is CSVDEETQYF. The CDR3 bases are TGCAGCGTTGATGAGGAGACCCAGTACTTC.

This clonotype was detected a few times. The V call is TRBV28, the J call TRBJ2-3; D is ambiguous. This CDR3 region has 15 residues. Trimming left V 8 bases short and J 0 bases short, with 15 bases between. Looked up from germline, CDR1 is MDHEN and CDR2 is SYDVKM. The CDR3 loop is CASDSGGSSTDTQYF. The CDR3 bases are TGTGCCAGCGATTCTGGTGGATCTAGCACAGATACGCAGTATTTT.

The chain combines TRBV28 with TRBJ2-1; a possible D gene is TRBD1 (6 bases). This CDR3 is 14 amino acids long. V was shortened by 4 bases and J by 10 bases, with 17 bases between the two germline ends. Germline-derived CDR1 and CDR2 are MDHEN and SYDVKM. This CDR3 is CASSSPLQGAEQFF. CDR3 DNA sequence: TGTGCCAGCAGTTCCCCCCTACAGGGCGCGGAGCAGTTCTTC. Drawing the rest from reference TRBV28 and TRBJ2-1, the complete variable domain is DVKVTQSSRYLVKRTGEKVFLECVQDMDHENMFWYRQDPGLGLRLIYFSYDVKMKEKGDIPEGYSVSREKKERFSLILESASTNQTSMYLCASSSPLQGAEQFFGPGTRLTVL.

This chain joins TRBV5-1 and TRBJ2-3; the D gene could be TRBD1 or TRBD2 (6 bases each). The V gene lost 0 bases and the J gene lost 2 bases, with 19 bases spanning the gap. The CDR3 covers 18 residues. Per the germline V gene, CDR1 is SGHRS and CDR2 is YFSETQ. The CDR3 loop is CASSLAPGGGPNTDTQYF. CDR3 DNA: TGCGCCAGCAGCTTGGCCCCTGGAGGGGGGCCCAACACAGATACGCAGTATTTT. Using reference TRBV5-1 and TRBJ2-3 for the parts outside the CDR3, the full variable domain is KAGVTQTPRYLIKTRGQQVTLSCSPISGHRSVSWYQQTPGQGLQFLFEYFSETQRNKGNFPGRFSGRQFSNSRSEMNVSTLELGDSALYLCASSLAPGGGPNTDTQYFGPGTRLTVL.